Sequencing of this T cell receptor (beta chain) was carried out in a study of T cell changes during pregnancy in multiple sclerosis. The assay was immunoSEQ multiplex PCR, and TCRdb's table has in-frame clones only and misses some. The sample lists some 60,000 clones, about nine tenths occurring once. CDR1 is SGHRS, CDR2 YFSETQ, per germline. J was trimmed by 0 bases and V by 4 bases; bases with no gene match: 4. The CDR3 extends over 16 amino acids. V usage is TRBV5-1 and J usage is TRBJ1-1, with TRBD1 matching over 12 bases. Sample: peripheral blood, taken in the third trimester of pregnancy. This receptor was identified in a female donor in good health, enrolled as a control in a pregnancy study. CDR3 protein: CASSPGTGGLNTEAFF. The CDR3 nucleotides read TGCGCCAGCAGCCCAGGGACAGGGGGCTTGAACACTGAAGCTTTCTTT.